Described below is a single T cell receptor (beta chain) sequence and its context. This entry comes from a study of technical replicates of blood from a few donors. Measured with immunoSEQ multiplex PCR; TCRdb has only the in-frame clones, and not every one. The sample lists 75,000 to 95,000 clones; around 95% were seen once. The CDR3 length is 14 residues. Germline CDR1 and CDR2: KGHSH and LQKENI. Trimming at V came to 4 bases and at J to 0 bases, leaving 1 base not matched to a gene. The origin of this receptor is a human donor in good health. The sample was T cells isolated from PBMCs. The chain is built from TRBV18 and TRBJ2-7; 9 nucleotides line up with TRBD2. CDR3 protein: CASSLAGASYEQYF. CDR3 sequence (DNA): TGTGCCAGCTCACTAGCGGGAGCCTCCTACGAGCAGTACTTC.